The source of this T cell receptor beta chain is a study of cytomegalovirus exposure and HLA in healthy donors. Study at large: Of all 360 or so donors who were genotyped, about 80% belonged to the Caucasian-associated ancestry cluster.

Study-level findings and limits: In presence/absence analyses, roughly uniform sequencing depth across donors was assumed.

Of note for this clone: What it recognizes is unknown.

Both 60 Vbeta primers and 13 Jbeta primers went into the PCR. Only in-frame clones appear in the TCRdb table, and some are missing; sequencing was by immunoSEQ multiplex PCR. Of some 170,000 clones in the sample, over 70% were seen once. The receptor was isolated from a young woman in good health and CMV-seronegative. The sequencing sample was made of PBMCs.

The CDR3 nucleotides read TGTGCCTGGTCGCAGGGGGTTGGTAGGGAGACCCAGTACTTC. It yields the protein CAWSQGVGRETQYF. The J gene is TRBJ2-5, the V gene TRBV30; 7 bases align to TRBD1. This CDR3 has 14 amino acids. Trimming took 5 bases from V and 5 from J; bases not matched to a gene: 11. CDR1 and CDR2 from the germline V gene are GTSNPN and SVGIG (reference sequence). Looking up the rest from reference TRBV30 and TRBJ2-5 gives the full variable domain: SQTIHQWPATLVQPVGSPLSLECTVEGTSNPNLYWYRQAAGRGLQLLFYSVGIGQISSEVPQNLSASRPQDRQFILSSKKLLLSDSGFYLCAWSQGVGRETQYFGPGTRLLVL.